This TCR beta chain was sequenced during a study of T cell responses to AZD1222 COVID-19 vaccine. Some clones are missing from TCRdb's copy, which holds only in-frame ones; the method was immunoSEQ multiplex PCR. Here the sample spans 180,000 or so clones, 80% to 95% being singletons. Germline V gives CDR1 MGHDK, CDR2 SYGVNS. V lost 6 bases and J lost 0; bases outside the gene matches: 6. The CDR3 is 16 residues long. The clonotype originates from an adult who received the AZD1222 COVID-19 vaccine. The sample was peripheral blood, taken 28 days after the second AZD1222 dose. V usage is TRBV25-1 and J usage is TRBJ1-4; 8 bases are a match to TRBD1. Here the CDR3 DNA reads TGTGCCAGCAGGCGGGGACAGGCAACAACTAATGAAAAACTGTTTTTT. It yields the protein CASRRGQATTNEKLFF.